This entry concerns a single T cell receptor beta chain. Its antigen is unidentified. Other DNA sequences in the sample encode the same CDR3. The entry originates in a study of shared clonotypes between healthy human individuals. As defined, naive CD8 cells were CD45RO-negative and positively selected for CCR7, with terminally differentiated effector memory CD45RA+ cells excluded. Study conclusions and caveats: What naive subsets generally showed was a larger estimated richness than memory subsets showed. Generation of non-shared clonotypes was less probable than generation of clonotypes shared by all four donors.

Original methodology: Filtering differed because ImmunoSEQ produced junction-only sequences that carried no quality scores. TCRdb keeps only in-frame clones here, not all; method: immunoSEQ multiplex PCR. V, J and clone size derive from that table, while D and trimming were established from the DNA sequence. Here the sample spans over 800,000 clones, 92% being singletons. Material: naive CD8+ T cells sorted from blood. This receptor was obtained from a man under 40 in good health.

In DNA form, the CDR3 reads TGTGCCAGCTCACCGGGACAGGGGACCGGGGAGCTGTTTTTT. This gives the protein CASSPGQGTGELFF. V gene TRBV18 combines with J gene TRBJ2-2; 10 nucleotides align to TRBD1. J gave up 5 bases and V 3 bases, and 0 bases lay outside the gene matches. The germline V gene has CDR1 KGHSH and CDR2 LQKENI. The CDR3 consists of 14 residues.